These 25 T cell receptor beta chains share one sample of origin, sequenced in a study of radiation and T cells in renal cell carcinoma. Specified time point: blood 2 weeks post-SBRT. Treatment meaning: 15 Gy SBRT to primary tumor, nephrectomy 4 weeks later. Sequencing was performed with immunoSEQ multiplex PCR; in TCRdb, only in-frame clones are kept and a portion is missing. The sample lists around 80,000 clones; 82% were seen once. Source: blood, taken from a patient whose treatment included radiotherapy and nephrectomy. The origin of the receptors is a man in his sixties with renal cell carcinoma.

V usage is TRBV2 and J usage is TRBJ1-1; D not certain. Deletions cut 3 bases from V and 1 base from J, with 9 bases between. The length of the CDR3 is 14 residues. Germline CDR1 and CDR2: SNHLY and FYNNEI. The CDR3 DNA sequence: TGTGCCAGCAGTGAGAGGACGGCGAACACTGAAGCTTTCTTT. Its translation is CASSERTANTEAFF. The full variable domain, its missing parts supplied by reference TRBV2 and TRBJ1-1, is EPEVTQTPSHQVTQMGQEVILRCVPISNHLYFYWYRQILGQKVEFLVSFYNNEISEKSEIFDDQFSVERPDGSNFTLKIRSTKLEDSAMYFCASSERTANTEAFFGQGTRLTVV.

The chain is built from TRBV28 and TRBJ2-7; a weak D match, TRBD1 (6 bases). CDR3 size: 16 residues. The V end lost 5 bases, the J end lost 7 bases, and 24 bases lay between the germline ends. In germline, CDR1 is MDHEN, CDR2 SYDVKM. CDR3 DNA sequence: TGTGCCAGCAGTACGACTCCGACAGGCTCCTCCTGGGAGCAGTACTTC. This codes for CASSTTPTGSSWEQYF. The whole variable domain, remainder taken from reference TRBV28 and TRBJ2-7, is DVKVTQSSRYLVKRTGEKVFLECVQDMDHENMFWYRQDPGLGLRLIYFSYDVKMKEKGDIPEGYSVSREKKERFSLILESASTNQTSMYLCASSTTPTGSSWEQYFGPGTRLTVT.

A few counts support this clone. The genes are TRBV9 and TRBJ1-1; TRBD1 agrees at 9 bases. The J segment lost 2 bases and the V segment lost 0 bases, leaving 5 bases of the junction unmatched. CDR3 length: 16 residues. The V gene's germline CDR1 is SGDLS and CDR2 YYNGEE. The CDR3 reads CASSVGGTGINTEAFF. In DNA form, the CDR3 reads TGTGCCAGCAGCGTAGGGGGGACAGGGATAAACACTGAAGCTTTCTTT.

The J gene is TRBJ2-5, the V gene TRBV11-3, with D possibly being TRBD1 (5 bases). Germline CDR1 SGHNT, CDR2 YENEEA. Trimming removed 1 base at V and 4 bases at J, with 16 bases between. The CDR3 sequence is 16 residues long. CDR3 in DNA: TGTGCCAGCAGCTTAGGGGGCCTAGGAGTGGGAGAGACCCAGTACTTC. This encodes CASSLGGLGVGETQYF.

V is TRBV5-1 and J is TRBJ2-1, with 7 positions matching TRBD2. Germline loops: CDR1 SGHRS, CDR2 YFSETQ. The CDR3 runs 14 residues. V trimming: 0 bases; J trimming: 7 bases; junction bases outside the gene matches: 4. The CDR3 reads CASSLALAENEQFF. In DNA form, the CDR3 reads TGCGCCAGCAGCTTGGCGCTAGCGGAAAATGAGCAGTTCTTC.

This chain's CDR3 is CASSISGQETQYF. CDR3 sequence (DNA): TGTGCCAGTAGTATATCGGGGCAAGAGACCCAGTACTTC. This chain connects TRBV19 to TRBJ2-5; TRBD2 might be the D (5 bases). This CDR3 spans 13 amino acids. Per germline, CDR1 LNHDA and CDR2 SQIVND (reference sequence). With 2 bases removed from V and 2 bases from J, the gap between germline ends came to 6 bases.

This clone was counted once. DNA for the CDR3: TGTGCCAGCAGCTCCACTAGCAGGGAGCAGTACTTC. As protein: CASSSTSREQYF. This rearrangement joins TRBV5-6 to TRBJ2-7; weak D call: TRBD2 (6 bases). The V end was cut by 3 bases, the J end by 7 bases, with 11 bases between. The CDR3 spans 12 residues. Germline values: CDR1 SGHDT, CDR2 YYEEEE.

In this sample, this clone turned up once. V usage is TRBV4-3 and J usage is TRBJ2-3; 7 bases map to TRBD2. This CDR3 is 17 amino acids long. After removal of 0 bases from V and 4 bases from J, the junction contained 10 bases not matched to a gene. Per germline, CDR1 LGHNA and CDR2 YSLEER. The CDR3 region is CASSQEPLALGADTQYF. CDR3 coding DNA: TGCGCCAGCAGCCAAGAGCCACTAGCGCTTGGTGCAGATACGCAGTATTTT.

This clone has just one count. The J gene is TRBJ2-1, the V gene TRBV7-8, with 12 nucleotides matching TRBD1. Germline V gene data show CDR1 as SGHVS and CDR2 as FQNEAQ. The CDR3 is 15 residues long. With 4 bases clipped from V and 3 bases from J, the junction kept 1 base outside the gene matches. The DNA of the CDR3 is TGTGCCAGCAGCTGGGACAGGGGGCTCTACAATGAGCAGTTCTTC. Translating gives CASSWDRGLYNEQFF.

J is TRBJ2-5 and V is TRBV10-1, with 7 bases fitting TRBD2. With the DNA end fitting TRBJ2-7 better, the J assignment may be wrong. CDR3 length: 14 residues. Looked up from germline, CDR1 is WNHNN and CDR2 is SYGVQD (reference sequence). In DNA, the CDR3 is TGCGCCAGCAGCTCTACTAGCGCCTTGGGCGAGCAGTACTTC. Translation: CASSSTSALGEQYF.

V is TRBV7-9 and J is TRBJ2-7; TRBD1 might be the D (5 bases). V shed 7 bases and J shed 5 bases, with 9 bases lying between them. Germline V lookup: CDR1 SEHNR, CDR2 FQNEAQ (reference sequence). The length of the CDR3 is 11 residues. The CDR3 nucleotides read TGTGCCAGCACTGGGGCCGACGAGCAGTACTTC. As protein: CASTGADEQYF.

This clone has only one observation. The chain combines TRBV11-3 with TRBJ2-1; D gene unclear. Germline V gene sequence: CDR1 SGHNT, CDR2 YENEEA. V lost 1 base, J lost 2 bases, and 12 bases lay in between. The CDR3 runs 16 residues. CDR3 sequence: CASSLGRQAPYNEQFF. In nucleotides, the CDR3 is TGTGCCAGCAGCTTAGGTAGGCAGGCCCCCTACAATGAGCAGTTCTTC.

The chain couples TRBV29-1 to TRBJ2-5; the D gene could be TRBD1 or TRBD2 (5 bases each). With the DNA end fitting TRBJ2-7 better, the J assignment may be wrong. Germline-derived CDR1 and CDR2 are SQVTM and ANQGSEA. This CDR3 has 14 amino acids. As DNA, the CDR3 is TGCAGCGCAGTCCCCCGAGGGGCGGGCTACGAGCAGTACTTC. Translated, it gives CSAVPRGAGYEQYF.

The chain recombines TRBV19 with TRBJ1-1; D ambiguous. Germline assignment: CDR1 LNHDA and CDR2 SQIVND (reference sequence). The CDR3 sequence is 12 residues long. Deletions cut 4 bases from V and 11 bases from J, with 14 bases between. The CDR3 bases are TGTGCCAGTAGTAGGCCTTTGGGTGGCGCTTTCTTT. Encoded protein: CASSRPLGGAFF.

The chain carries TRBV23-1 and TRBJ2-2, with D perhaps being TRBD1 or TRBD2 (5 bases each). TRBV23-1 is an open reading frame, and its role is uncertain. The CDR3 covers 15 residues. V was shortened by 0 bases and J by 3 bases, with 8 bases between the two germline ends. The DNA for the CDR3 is TGCGCCAGCAGTCAATCGAGGGGTCACACCGGGGAGCTGTTTTTT. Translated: CASSQSRGHTGELFF.

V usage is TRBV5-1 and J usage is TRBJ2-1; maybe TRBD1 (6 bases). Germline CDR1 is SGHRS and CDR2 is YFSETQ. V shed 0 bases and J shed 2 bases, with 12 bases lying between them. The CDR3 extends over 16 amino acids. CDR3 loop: CASSLGPGQTYNEQFF. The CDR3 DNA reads TGCGCCAGCAGCTTGGGACCCGGACAGACCTACAATGAGCAGTTCTTC.

DNA for the CDR3: TGTGCCAGTAGTATCGGGGGGCTGGGCAATCAGCCCCAGCATTTT. Its translation is CASSIGGLGNQPQHF. The chain joins TRBV19 to TRBJ1-5, with a weak D call TRBD1 (6 bases). This CDR3 is 15 amino acids long. V was shortened by 3 bases and J by 2 bases, with 11 bases between the two germline ends. CDR1 and CDR2 (germline): LNHDA, SQIVND (reference sequence).

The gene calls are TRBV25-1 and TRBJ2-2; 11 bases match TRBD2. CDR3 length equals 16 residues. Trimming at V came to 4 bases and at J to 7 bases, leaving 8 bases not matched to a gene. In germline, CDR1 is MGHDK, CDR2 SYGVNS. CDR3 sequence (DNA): TGTGCCAGCAGTGGCCGTAGCGGGAGGGCCTTCGGGGAGCTGTTTTTT. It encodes CASSGRSGRAFGELFF. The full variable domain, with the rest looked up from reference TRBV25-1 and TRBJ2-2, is EADIYQTPRYLVIGTGKKITLECSQTMGHDKMYWYQQDPGMELHLIHYSYGVNSTEKGDLSSESTVSRIRTEHFPLTLESARPSHTSQYLCASSGRSGRAFGELFFGEGSRLTVL.

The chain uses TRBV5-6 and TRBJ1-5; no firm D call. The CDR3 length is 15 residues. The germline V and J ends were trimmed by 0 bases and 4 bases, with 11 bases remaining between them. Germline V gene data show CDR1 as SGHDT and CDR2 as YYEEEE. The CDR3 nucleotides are TGTGCCAGCAGCTTGGCCAGTACCGGGAATCAGCCCCAGCATTTT. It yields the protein CASSLASTGNQPQHF.

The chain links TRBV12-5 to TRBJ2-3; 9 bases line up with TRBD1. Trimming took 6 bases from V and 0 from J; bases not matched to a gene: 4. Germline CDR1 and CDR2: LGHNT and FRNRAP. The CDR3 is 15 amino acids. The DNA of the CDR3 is TGTGCTAGTGGGCGGACAGGGGCAAGCACAGATACGCAGTATTTT. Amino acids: CASGRTGASTDTQYF.

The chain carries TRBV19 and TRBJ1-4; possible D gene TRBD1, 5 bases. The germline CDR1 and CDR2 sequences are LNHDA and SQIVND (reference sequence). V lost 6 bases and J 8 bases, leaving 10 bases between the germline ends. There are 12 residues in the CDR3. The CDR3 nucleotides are TGTGCCAGTAGCTCAGGGAGAGAAAAACTGTTTTTT. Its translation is CASSSGREKLFF.

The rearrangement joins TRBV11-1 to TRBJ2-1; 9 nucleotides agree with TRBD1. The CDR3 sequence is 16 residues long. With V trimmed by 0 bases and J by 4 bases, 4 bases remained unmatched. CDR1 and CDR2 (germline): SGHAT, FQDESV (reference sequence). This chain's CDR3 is CASSLARDRVYNEQFF. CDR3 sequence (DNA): TGTGCCAGCAGCTTAGCCCGGGACAGGGTGTACAATGAGCAGTTCTTC. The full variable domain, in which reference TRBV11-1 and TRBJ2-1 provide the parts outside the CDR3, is EAEVAQSPRYKITEKSQAVAFWCDPISGHATLYWYRQILGQGPELLVQFQDESVVDDSQLPKDRFSAERLKGVDSTLKIQPAELGDSAMYLCASSLARDRVYNEQFFGPGTRLTVL.

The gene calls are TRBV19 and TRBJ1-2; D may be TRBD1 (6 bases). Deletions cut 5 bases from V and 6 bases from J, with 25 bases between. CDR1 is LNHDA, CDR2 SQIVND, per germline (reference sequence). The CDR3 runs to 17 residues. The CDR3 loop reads CASSADRWGRSTDGYTF. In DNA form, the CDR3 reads TGTGCCAGTAGTGCGGACAGATGGGGCCGCTCCACAGATGGCTACACCTTC.

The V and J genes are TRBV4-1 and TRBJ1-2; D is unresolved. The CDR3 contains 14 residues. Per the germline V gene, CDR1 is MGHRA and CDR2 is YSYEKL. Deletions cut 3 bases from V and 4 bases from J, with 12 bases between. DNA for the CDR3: TGCGCCAGCAGCCAGGGGTCAGCTGGCTATGGCTACACCTTC. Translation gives CASSQGSAGYGYTF.

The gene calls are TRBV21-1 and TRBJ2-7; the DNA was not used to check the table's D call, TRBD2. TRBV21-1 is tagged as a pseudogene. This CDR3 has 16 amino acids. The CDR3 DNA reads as TGTGCCAGCAGCAAAGGAGAAAGCGCCCCTATTACCGAGCAGTACTTC. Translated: CASSKGESAPITEQYF.